This entry is about one T cell receptor (beta chain). Its antigen is currently unknown. These data are taken from a study of STAT3 mutations in large granular lymphocyte leukemia. General study findings and limits: Treatment regimens differed across patients between samplings. In some patients, a small highly pathogenic clone possibly went undetected. Every T-LGLL patient had at least one immunodominant TCRbeta clonotype. In about 35% of the 18 patients, new TCR clonotypes emerged after therapy.

The germline V gene has CDR1 LNHNV and CDR2 YYDKDF (reference sequence). This CDR3 is built from 13 residues. Trimming took 0 bases from V and 4 from J, leaving 6 bases between them. Produced via immunoSEQ multiplex PCR; TCRdb's table is partial and in-frame only. The sample contains tens of thousands of clones, about 94% of which appear only once. The chain joins TRBV15 to TRBJ2-5; no clear D gene. Material for sequencing was peripheral blood mononuclear cells. The receptor comes from a man in his forties with T-cell large granular lymphocyte leukemia. Some clones in this sample may be carry-over from other donors' samples. CDR3 in DNA: TGTGCCACCAGCAGAGATCTTGGAGAGACCCAGTACTTC. Its protein product is CATSRDLGETQYF.